This passage covers 17 T cell receptor beta chains from one sample sequenced in a study of CD8+CD57+ T cells in acquired aplastic anemia. Sequencing was done on patients that had shown CD8+CD57+ cell expansion by flow cytometry. Using genomic DNA as the template, TCR beta VDJ and CDR3 profiling was carried out. From the reads, TCRdb called clonotypes with MiXCR, one entry per CDR3 protein. The sample holds about 160,000 distinct CDR3 sequences, 60% to 80% seen once. The sample was sorted CD4+, CD8+, or CD8+CD57+ T cells (not recorded which) from PBMCs. The receptors were sampled from a human donor with aplastic anemia.

The chain recombines TRBV5-4 with TRBJ2-3, with a tentative D call TRBD1 (5 bases). This CDR3 has 13 amino acids. V was cut by 5 bases and J by 1 base, with 8 bases left in between. The V gene's germline CDR1 is SGHNT and CDR2 YYREEE (reference sequence). The CDR3 region has the DNA TGTGCCAGCAGAGGGGTGCGCACAGATACGCAGTATTTT. Its translation is CASRGVRTDTQYF.

The CDR3 bases are TGTGCCACCAGCAGAGGGACTGGTTCGTACGAGCAGTACTTC. Protein sequence: CATSRGTGSYEQYF. The V and J genes are TRBV15 and TRBJ2-7, with D possibly TRBD2 on 5 matching bases. This CDR3 comprises 14 residues. Germline-derived CDR1 and CDR2 are LNHNV and YYDKDF (reference sequence). V lost 1 base to trimming and J lost 4 bases, with 11 bases between them. The full variable domain, with the rest looked up from reference TRBV15 and TRBJ2-7, is DAMVIQNPRYQVTQFGKPVTLSCSQTLNHNVMYWYQQKSSQAPKLLFHYYDKDFNNEADTPDNFQSRRPNTSFCFLDIRSPGLGDTAMYLCATSRGTGSYEQYFGPGTRLTVT.

V and J are TRBV6-1 and TRBJ1-1, with unresolved D. Germline V CDR1 and CDR2: MNHNS, SASEGT. Deletions cut 10 bases from V and 6 bases from J, with 18 bases between. The CDR3 is made up of 13 amino acids. The CDR3 protein is CATRRSDGSEAFF. CDR3 nucleotide sequence: TGTGCCACCCGCAGGTCGGACGGTTCTGAAGCTTTCTTT.

The chain is built from TRBV20-1 and TRBJ2-3, with a possible D match to TRBD2 (6 bases). CDR3 length equals 14 residues. Per germline, CDR1 DFQATT and CDR2 SNEGSKA (reference sequence). V was pared by 6 bases and J by 4 bases, with 17 bases between. As DNA, the CDR3 is TGCAGTGCCACGCTCGGCGGGACTGCAGATACGCAGTATTTT. This translates into CSATLGGTADTQYF.

The gene calls are TRBV7-9 and TRBJ1-1; maybe TRBD1 (6 bases). The V gene's germline CDR1 is SEHNR and CDR2 FQNEAQ (reference sequence). The CDR3 is made up of 13 amino acids. V was clipped by 2 bases and J by 11 bases, with 15 bases between them. CDR3 sequence: CASSLQGGLEAFF. In nucleotides, the CDR3 is TGTGCCAGCAGCTTACAAGGGGGGTTGGAGGCTTTCTTT.

The chain has TRBV7-9 and TRBJ2-5; the D call may be TRBD1 or TRBD2 (5 bases each). The CDR3 has 14 residues. Trimming stripped 5 bases from V and 9 bases from J, with 19 bases between. In germline, CDR1 is SEHNR, CDR2 FQNEAQ (reference sequence). The CDR3 region has the DNA TGTGCCAGCAGCGGGGGAAGACTGCGAGGGGCCCAGTACTTC. It encodes CASSGGRLRGAQYF.

The chain carries TRBV7-9 and TRBJ1-6; D is unresolved. Trimming stripped 5 bases from V and 4 bases from J, with 9 bases between. This CDR3 is 14 amino acids long. Germline V gene lookup returns CDR1 SEHNR and CDR2 FQNEAQ (reference sequence). The CDR3 protein is CASSLAGYNSPLHF. The CDR3 DNA is TGTGCCAGCAGCCTCGCAGGTTATAATTCACCCCTCCACTTT. Full variable domain (outside the CDR3, taken from reference TRBV7-9 and TRBJ1-6): DTGVSQNPRHKITKRGQNVTFRCDPISEHNRLYWYRQTLGQGPEFLTYFQNEAQLEKSRLLSDRFSAERPKGSFSTLEIQRTEQGDSAMYLCASSLAGYNSPLHFGNGTRLTVT.

The genes are TRBV12-5 and TRBJ1-6; no reliable D call. This CDR3 is 18 amino acids long. V was trimmed by 0 bases and J by 0 bases, leaving 12 bases between them. Germline CDR1 reads LGHNT; CDR2 reads FRNRAP. The CDR3 loop is CASGLVINRSSYNSPLHF. CDR3 nucleotides: TGTGCTAGTGGTTTGGTAATCAACCGGAGCTCCTATAATTCACCCCTCCACTTT.

This chain links TRBV7-9 with TRBJ2-5; D gene uncertain. Trimming removed 5 bases at V and 4 bases at J, with 20 bases between. The CDR3 is 16 amino acids. The V gene's germline CDR1 is SEHNR and CDR2 FQNEAQ (reference sequence). CDR3 bases: TGTGCCAGCAGCCACAAGGCCCCAGGTGCAGGAGAGACCCAGTACTTC. It yields the protein CASSHKAPGAGETQYF.

The gene calls are TRBV29-1 and TRBJ2-7; D is ambiguous. Trimming took off 6 bases at V and 4 bases at J, with 19 bases between the two ends. This CDR3 has 14 amino acids. Germline assignment: CDR1 SQVTM and CDR2 ANQGSEA. CDR3: CSVGLVLASYEQYF. The CDR3 DNA is TGCAGCGTCGGCCTTGTGTTGGCCAGTTACGAGCAGTACTTC.

This chain uses TRBV5-1 with TRBJ2-7; unclear D gene. V was clipped by 2 bases and J by 2 bases, with 8 bases between them. The germline gives CDR1 SGHRS, CDR2 YFSETQ. The CDR3 runs to 13 residues. The CDR3 region is CASSFAPTYEQYF. CDR3 DNA sequence: TGCGCCAGCAGCTTCGCACCTACCTACGAGCAGTACTTC.

The gene calls are TRBV7-9 and TRBJ2-1; D is uncertain. Trimming took off 11 bases at V and 8 bases at J, with 16 bases between the two ends. CDR1 is SEHNR and CDR2 is FQNEAQ in the germline V gene (reference sequence). The CDR3 is made up of 12 amino acids. CDR3 protein: CASRGRFDEQFF. CDR3 nucleotide sequence: TGTGCCTCCCGCGGCCGGTTCGATGAGCAGTTCTTC.

The chain links TRBV5-1 to TRBJ2-5; TRBD2 matches at 7 bases. The CDR3 extends over 14 amino acids. Unmatched junction bases numbered 6, after V lost 4 bases and J lost 3 bases. Germline V CDR1 and CDR2: SGHRS, YFSETQ. The CDR3 spells CASSTTGTKETQYF. DNA for the CDR3: TGCGCCAGCAGCACCACCGGGACTAAAGAGACCCAGTACTTC.

The V call is TRBV20-1, the J call TRBJ1-1, with D unclear. V was cut by 6 bases and J by 4 bases, with 18 bases left in between. CDR1 and CDR2 (germline): DFQATT, SNEGSKA (reference sequence). The CDR3 extends over 14 amino acids. This chain's CDR3 is CSASSDSGTTEAFF. The CDR3, as DNA: TGCAGTGCCAGCAGTGACTCGGGAACCACTGAAGCTTTCTTT.

The DNA of the CDR3 is TGCAGTGCCCCCAACCCCGACATCGCCTCCTACAATGAGCAGTTCTTC. Protein product: CSAPNPDIASYNEQFF. V gene TRBV20-1 combines with J gene TRBJ2-1; no clear D. This CDR3 comprises 16 residues. Trimming shortened V by 6 bases and J by 0 bases, and 18 bases separated the two germline ends. Germline CDR1 and CDR2: DFQATT and SNEGSKA (reference sequence).

This sequence joins TRBV7-2 and TRBJ2-5, with D perhaps matching TRBD2 (6 bases). CDR1 and CDR2 from the germline V gene are SGHTA and FQGNSA. The CDR3 is 16 residues long. V lost 5 bases and J lost 1, with 17 bases in between. The CDR3 nucleotides read TGTGCCAGCAGCCCCAACGGGGTAGCGGCCCAAGAGACCCAGTACTTC. It codes for CASSPNGVAAQETQYF.

This clonotype was picked up one time. The V call is TRBV10-3, the J call TRBJ2-5; TRBD2 aligns across 11 bases. This CDR3 contains 16 residues. V trimming: 3 bases; J trimming: 4 bases; junction bases outside the gene matches: 7. Germline V gives CDR1 ENHRY, CDR2 SYGVKD. The CDR3 region has the DNA TGTGCCATCAGTGATTTGACTAGCGGGGATGGAGAGACCCAGTACTTC. Amino acids: CAISDLTSGDGETQYF.